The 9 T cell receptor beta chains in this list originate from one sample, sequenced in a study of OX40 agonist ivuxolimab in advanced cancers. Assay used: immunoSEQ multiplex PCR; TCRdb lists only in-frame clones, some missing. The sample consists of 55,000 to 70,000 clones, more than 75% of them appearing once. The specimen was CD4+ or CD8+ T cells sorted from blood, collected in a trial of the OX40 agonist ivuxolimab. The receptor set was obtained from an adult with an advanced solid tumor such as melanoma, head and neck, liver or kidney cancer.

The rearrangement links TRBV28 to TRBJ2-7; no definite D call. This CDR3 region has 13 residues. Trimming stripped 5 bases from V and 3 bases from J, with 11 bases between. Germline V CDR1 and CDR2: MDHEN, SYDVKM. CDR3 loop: CASSPRQFYEQYF. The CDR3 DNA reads TGTGCCAGCAGTCCCAGGCAGTTCTACGAGCAGTACTTC. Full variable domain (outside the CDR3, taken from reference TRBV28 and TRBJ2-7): DVKVTQSSRYLVKRTGEKVFLECVQDMDHENMFWYRQDPGLGLRLIYFSYDVKMKEKGDIPEGYSVSREKKERFSLILESASTNQTSMYLCASSPRQFYEQYFGPGTRLTVT.

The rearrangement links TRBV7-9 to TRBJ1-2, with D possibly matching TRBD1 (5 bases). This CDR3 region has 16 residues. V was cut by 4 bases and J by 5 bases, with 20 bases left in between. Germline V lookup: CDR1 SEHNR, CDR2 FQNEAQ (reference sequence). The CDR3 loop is CASSSAGTDAAYGYTF. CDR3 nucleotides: TGTGCCAGCAGCTCCGCCGGGACGGATGCCGCTTATGGCTACACCTTC.

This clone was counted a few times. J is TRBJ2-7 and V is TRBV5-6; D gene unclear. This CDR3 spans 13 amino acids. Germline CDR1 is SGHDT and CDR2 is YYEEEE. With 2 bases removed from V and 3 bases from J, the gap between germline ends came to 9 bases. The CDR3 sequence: CASSLGLFYEQYF. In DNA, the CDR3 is TGTGCCAGCAGCTTAGGGCTCTTCTACGAGCAGTACTTC.

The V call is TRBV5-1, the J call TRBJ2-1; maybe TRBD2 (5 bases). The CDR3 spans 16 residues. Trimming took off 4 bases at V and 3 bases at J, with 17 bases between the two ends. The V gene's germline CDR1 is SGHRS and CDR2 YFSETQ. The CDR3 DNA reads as TGCGCCAGCAGCCAGGAGGCCAGTACGGACTACAATGAGCAGTTCTTC. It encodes CASSQEASTDYNEQFF. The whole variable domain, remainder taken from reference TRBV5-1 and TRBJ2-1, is KAGVTQTPRYLIKTRGQQVTLSCSPISGHRSVSWYQQTPGQGLQFLFEYFSETQRNKGNFPGRFSGRQFSNSRSEMNVSTLELGDSALYLCASSQEASTDYNEQFFGPGTRLTVL.

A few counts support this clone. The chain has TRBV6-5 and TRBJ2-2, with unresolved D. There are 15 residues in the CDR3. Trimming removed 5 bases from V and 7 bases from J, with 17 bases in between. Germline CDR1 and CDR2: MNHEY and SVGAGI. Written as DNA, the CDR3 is TGTGCCAGCAGTCCGGATCTCACCGCGTTCGGGGAGCTGTTTTTT. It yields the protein CASSPDLTAFGELFF.

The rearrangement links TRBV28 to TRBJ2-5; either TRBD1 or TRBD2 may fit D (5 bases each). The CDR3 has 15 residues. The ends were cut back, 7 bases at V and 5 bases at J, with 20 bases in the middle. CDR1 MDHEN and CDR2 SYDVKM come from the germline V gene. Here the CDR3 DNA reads TGTGCCAGCAATAGAGCCCAGGGTGGGGACGAGACCCAGTACTTC. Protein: CASNRAQGGDETQYF.

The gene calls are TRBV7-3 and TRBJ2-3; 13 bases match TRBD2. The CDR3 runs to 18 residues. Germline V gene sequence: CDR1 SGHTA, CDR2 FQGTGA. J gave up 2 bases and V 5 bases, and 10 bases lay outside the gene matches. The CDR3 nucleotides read TGTGCCAGCAGCCCCGGACTAGCGGGGGACGAAAACACAGATACGCAGTATTTT. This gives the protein CASSPGLAGDENTDTQYF.

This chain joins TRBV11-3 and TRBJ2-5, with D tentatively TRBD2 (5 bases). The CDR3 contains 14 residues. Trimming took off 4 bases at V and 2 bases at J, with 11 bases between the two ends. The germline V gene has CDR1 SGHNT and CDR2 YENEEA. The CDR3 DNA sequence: TGTGCCAGCAGCTCCCGGAGGCAGCAAGAGACCCAGTACTTC. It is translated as CASSSRRQQETQYF.

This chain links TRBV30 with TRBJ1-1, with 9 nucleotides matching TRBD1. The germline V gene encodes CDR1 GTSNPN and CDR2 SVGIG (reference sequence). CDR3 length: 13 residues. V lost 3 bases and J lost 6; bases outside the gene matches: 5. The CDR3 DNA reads TGTGCCTGGAGGGGGACAGGGCTGGCTGAAGCTTTCTTT. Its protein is CAWRGTGLAEAFF.